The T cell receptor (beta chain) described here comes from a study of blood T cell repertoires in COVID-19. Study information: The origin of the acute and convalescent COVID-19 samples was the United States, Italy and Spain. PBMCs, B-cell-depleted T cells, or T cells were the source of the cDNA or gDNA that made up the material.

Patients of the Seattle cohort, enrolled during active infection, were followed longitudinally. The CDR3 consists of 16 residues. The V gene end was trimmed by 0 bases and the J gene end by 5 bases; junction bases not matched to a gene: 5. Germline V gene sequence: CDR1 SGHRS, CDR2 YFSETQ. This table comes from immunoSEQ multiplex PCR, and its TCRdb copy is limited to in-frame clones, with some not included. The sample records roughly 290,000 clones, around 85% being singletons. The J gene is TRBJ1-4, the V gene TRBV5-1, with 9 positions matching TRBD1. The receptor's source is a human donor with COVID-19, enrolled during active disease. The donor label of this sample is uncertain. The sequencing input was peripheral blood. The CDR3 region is CASSLVAGTGNEKLFF. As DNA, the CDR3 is TGCGCCAGCAGCTTGGTTGCCGGGACAGGGAATGAAAAACTGTTTTTT.